A selection of T cell receptor beta chains follows, all from one sample in a study of shared clonotypes between healthy human individuals. Repertoires were generated with immunoSEQ multiplex PCR, while TCRdb's copy carries only in-frame clones and drops some. In the table there are hundreds of thousands of clones, more than 85% of which are singletons. The sample taken for sequencing was naive CD8+ T cells sorted from blood. The source of these receptors is a man aged 30-40 years in good health. Both conserved end residues are part of each CDR3. Fields, in order: V gene, J gene, D gene, clone size, CDR3 protein, CDR3 DNA. The D gene is left open where the match is weak. The size field is filled for only some rows; it gives once, few, many or a size class.

>TRBV7-9|TRBJ2-5|-|once
CASSLEELSQYF
TGTGCCAGCAGCTTAGAAGAGTTATCCCAGTACTTC
>TRBV13|TRBJ1-2|TRBD1|-
CASSPARGGLGYTF
TGTGCCAGCAGCCCCGCCCGAGGGGGCTTGGGCTACACCTTC
>TRBV7-9|TRBJ1-4|-|-
CASSSSEKLFF
TGTGCCAGCAGCAGCAGCGAAAAACTGTTTTTT
>TRBV19|TRBJ1-5|-|-
CASSIVGAQPQHF
TGTGCCAGTAGTATAGTTGGGGCTCAGCCCCAGCATTTT
>TRBV10-1|TRBJ2-5|TRBD2|-
CASSESKRERQETQYF
TGCGCCAGCAGTGAGTCGAAGCGGGAGAGGCAGGAGACCCAGTACTTC
>TRBV4-1|TRBJ2-1|TRBD2|-
CASSHEIAGDEQFF
TGCGCCAGCAGCCATGAAATAGCGGGAGATGAGCAGTTCTTC
>TRBV13|TRBJ2-3|-|-
CASSLGDGYTDTQYF
TGTGCCAGCAGCTTAGGAGACGGGTACACAGATACGCAGTATTTT
>TRBV9|TRBJ2-5|-|-
CASSAQYQETQYF
TGTGCCAGCAGCGCCCAGTACCAAGAGACCCAGTACTTC
>TRBV7-3|TRBJ2-1|-|-
CASSSSRLPVEDEQFF
TGTGCCAGCAGCTCCTCTCGATTACCAGTAGAAGATGAGCAGTTCTTC
>TRBV29-1|TRBJ2-2|TRBD2|-
CSVGGRATGELFF
TGCAGCGTTGGGGGGAGGGCCACCGGGGAGCTGTTTTTT
>TRBV11-2|TRBJ2-7|TRBD1|-
CASSLRQGRSKAYEQYF
TGTGCCAGCAGCTTAAGACAGGGAAGGAGTAAAGCCTACGAGCAGTACTTC
>TRBV7-8|TRBJ2-1|TRBD1|-
CASSDYRGQGYNEQFF
TGTGCCAGCAGCGACTACCGGGGACAGGGGTACAATGAGCAGTTCTTC
>TRBV5-1|TRBJ2-7|TRBD1|-
CASSHRQGGDEQYF
TGCGCCAGCAGCCACCGACAGGGGGGCGACGAGCAGTACTTC
>TRBV13|TRBJ1-4|-|-
CASRALAGGEKLFF
TGTGCCAGCAGGGCCCTTGCTGGCGGTGAAAAACTGTTTTTT
>TRBV7-9|TRBJ2-5|TRBD2|-
CASSSRLAGSKPGETQYF
TGTGCCAGCAGCTCGCGACTAGCGGGTTCTAAACCGGGGGAGACCCAGTACTTC
>TRBV28|TRBJ2-3|-|-
CASSLPLFGTDTQYF
TGTGCCAGCAGTTTACCCCTATTTGGCACAGATACGCAGTATTTT
>TRBV6-1|TRBJ2-7|TRBD1|-
CSGQGSSYEQYF
TGTTCCGGACAGGGGAGCTCCTACGAGCAGTACTTC
>TRBV7-3|TRBJ2-2|-|-
CASSLIGSSNTGELFF
TGTGCCAGCAGCTTAATCGGGAGTTCGAACACCGGGGAGCTGTTTTTT
>TRBV15|TRBJ2-1|TRBD2|few
CATSSISGNEQFF
TGTGCCACCAGCAGTATTAGCGGGAATGAACAGTTCTTC
>TRBV7-2|TRBJ2-1|-|once
CASSLFNEQFF
TGTGCCAGCAGCTTATTCAATGAGCAGTTCTTC
>TRBV19|TRBJ2-1|-|-
CASSSPDSSYNEQFF
TGTGCCAGTAGTAGCCCGGATAGCTCCTACAATGAGCAGTTCTTC
>TRBV30|TRBJ2-5|-|-
CAWSNGGETQYF
TGTGCCTGGAGTAACGGTGGAGAGACCCAGTACTTC
>TRBV11-3|TRBJ2-3|-|-
CASSFTSLDTQYF
TGTGCCAGCAGCTTTACTAGCTTGGATACGCAGTATTTT
>TRBV6-1|TRBJ2-7|-|-
CASTWDGSYEQYF
TGTGCCAGCACCTGGGACGGCTCCTACGAGCAGTACTTC
>TRBV29-1|TRBJ2-7|-|-
CSVVIRDTYEQYF
TGCAGCGTTGTCATAAGGGATACCTACGAGCAGTACTTC
>TRBV27|TRBJ1-1|-|-
CASSRGTEAFF
TGTGCCAGCAGTCGTGGCACTGAAGCTTTCTTT
>TRBV19|TRBJ2-7|-|-
CASTGGYEQYF
TGTGCCAGTACGGGCGGTTACGAGCAGTACTTC
>TRBV28|TRBJ2-7|TRBD2|-
CASQFFVAGDSYEQYF
TGTGCCAGCCAGTTCTTTGTAGCGGGAGACTCCTACGAGCAGTACTTC
>TRBV7-2|TRBJ2-3|TRBD2|-
CASRTTPGQRESTDTQYF
TGTGCCAGCAGGACCACCCCGGGCCAGCGGGAATCCACAGATACGCAGTATTTT
>TRBV19|TRBJ2-5|TRBD2|-
CASSIGLAGEGETQYF
TGTGCCAGTAGTATCGGACTAGCGGGAGAGGGCGAGACCCAGTACTTC
>TRBV27|TRBJ2-7|TRBD1|once
CASSLNGQGYEQYF
TGTGCCAGCAGTTTAAATGGACAGGGTTACGAGCAGTACTTC
>TRBV27|TRBJ2-5|TRBD1|-
CASTRRSGGQETQYF
TGTGCCAGCACCCGAAGGTCAGGGGGCCAAGAGACCCAGTACTTC
>TRBV10-1|TRBJ2-3|-|-
CASSESSDMTDTQYF
TGCGCCAGCAGTGAGTCCTCCGACATGACAGATACGCAGTATTTT
>TRBV29-1|TRBJ2-7|TRBD2|-
CSVVLAGAYEQYF
TGCAGCGTTGTCCTAGCGGGAGCCTACGAGCAGTACTTC
>TRBV15|TRBJ1-3|-|once
CATSEAVPLSSGNTIYF
TGTGCCACCAGCGAGGCAGTTCCGCTTAGCTCTGGAAACACCATATATTTT
>TRBV7-9|TRBJ1-4|-|-
CASSLIGSNEKLFF
TGTGCCAGCAGCCTAATTGGCTCTAATGAAAAACTGTTTTTT
>TRBV2|TRBJ2-1|-|-
CASSETTGYNEQFF
TGTGCCAGCAGTGAGACCACAGGGTACAATGAGCAGTTCTTC
>TRBV14|TRBJ2-7|TRBD2|-
CASKSGAAYEQYF
TGTGCCAGCAAGAGCGGGGCAGCCTACGAGCAGTACTTC
>TRBV27|TRBJ2-7|TRBD2|-
CASRSRTSGRSYEQYF
TGTGCCAGCCGCTCCCGGACTAGCGGTCGCTCCTACGAGCAGTACTTC
>TRBV4-1|TRBJ1-1|-|-
CASSQVGSGMNTEAFF
TGCGCCAGCAGCCAAGTGGGGAGCGGGATGAACACTGAAGCTTTCTTT
>TRBV5-4|TRBJ2-7|-|once
CASSATFGIYEQYF
TGTGCCAGCAGCGCCACCTTCGGCATCTACGAGCAGTACTTC
>TRBV15|TRBJ2-4|TRBD1|once
CATSSLDRGPKNIQYF
TGTGCCACCAGCAGCTTGGACAGGGGACCCAAAAACATTCAGTACTTC
>TRBV29-1|TRBJ1-3|-|-
CSVAEQGRNTIYF
TGCAGCGTTGCCGAACAGGGAAGAAACACCATATATTTT
>TRBV27|TRBJ2-7|-|once
CASSFLFGTSEDEQYF
TGTGCCAGCAGTTTCCTCTTTGGGACCTCAGAGGACGAGCAGTACTTC
>TRBV4-1|TRBJ2-7|TRBD1|once
CASSLGQGYEQYF
TGCGCCAGCAGCCTGGGACAGGGGTACGAGCAGTACTTC
>TRBV7-9|TRBJ2-5|TRBD2|-
CASSLGLAGGETQYF
TGTGCCAGCAGCTTAGGACTAGCGGGAGGAGAGACCCAGTACTTC
>TRBV9|TRBJ2-5|TRBD2|-
CASSGGTSGETQYF
TGTGCCAGCAGCGGAGGGACTAGCGGAGAGACCCAGTACTTC
>TRBV27|TRBJ2-7|TRBD2|-
CASSLGRGSYEQYF
TGTGCCAGCAGTTTGGGGAGGGGATCCTACGAGCAGTACTTC
>TRBV2|TRBJ2-3|TRBD2|-
CASRESRTSGTDTQYF
TGTGCCAGCAGAGAATCCCGGACTAGCGGGACAGATACGCAGTATTTT